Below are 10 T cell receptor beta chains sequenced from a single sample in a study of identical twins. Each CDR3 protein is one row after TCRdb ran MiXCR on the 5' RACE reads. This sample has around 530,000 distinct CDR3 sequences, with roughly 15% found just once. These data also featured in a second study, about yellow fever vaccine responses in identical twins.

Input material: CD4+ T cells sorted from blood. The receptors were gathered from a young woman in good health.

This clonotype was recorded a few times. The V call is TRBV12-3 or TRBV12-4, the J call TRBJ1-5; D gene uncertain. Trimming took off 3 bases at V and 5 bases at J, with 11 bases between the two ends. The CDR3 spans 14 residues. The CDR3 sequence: CASSFSGADQPQHF. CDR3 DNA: TGTGCCAGCAGTTTTTCGGGAGCGGATCAGCCCCAGCATTTT.

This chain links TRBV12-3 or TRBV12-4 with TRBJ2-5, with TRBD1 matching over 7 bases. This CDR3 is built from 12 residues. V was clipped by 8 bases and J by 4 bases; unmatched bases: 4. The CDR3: CASYRGGETQYF. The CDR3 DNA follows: TGTGCCAGCTACAGGGGTGGAGAGACCCAGTACTTC.

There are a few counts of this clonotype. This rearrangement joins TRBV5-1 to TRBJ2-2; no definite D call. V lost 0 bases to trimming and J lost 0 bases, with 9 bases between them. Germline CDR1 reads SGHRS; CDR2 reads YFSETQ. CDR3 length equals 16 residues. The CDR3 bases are TGCGCCAGCAGCTTGGGAAGGACGGCGAACACCGGGGAGCTGTTTTTT. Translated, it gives CASSLGRTANTGELFF.

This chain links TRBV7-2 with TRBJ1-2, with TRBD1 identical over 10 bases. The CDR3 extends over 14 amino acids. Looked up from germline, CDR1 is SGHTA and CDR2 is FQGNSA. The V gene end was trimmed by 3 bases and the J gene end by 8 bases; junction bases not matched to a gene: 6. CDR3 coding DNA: TGTGCCAGCAGCTTGGACAGGGGGGGTCGGGGCTACACCTTC. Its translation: CASSLDRGGRGYTF.

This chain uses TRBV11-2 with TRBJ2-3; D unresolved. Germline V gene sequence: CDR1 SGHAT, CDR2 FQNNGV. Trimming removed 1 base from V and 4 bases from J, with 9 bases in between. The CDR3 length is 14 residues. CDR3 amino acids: CASSLAWEADTQYF. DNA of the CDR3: TGTGCCAGCAGCTTAGCGTGGGAAGCAGATACGCAGTATTTT.

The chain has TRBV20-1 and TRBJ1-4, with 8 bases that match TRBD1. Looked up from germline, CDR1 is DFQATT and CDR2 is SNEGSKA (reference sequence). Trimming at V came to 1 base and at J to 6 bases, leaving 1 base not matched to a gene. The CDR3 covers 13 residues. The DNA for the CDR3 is TGCAGTGCTAGAGGACAGGGGTATGAAAAACTGTTTTTT. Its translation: CSARGQGYEKLFF.

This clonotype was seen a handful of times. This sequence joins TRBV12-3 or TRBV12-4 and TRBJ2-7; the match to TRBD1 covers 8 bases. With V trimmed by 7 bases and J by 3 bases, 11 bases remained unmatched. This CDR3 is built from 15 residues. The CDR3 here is CASTIIGTGSYEQYF. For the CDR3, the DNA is TGTGCCAGCACCATAATAGGGACAGGTAGCTACGAGCAGTACTTC.

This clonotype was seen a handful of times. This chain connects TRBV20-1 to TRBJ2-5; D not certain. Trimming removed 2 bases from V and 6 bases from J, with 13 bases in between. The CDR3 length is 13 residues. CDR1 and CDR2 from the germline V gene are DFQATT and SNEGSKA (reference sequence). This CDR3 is CSARSADPKTQYF. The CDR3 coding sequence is TGCAGTGCTAGATCGGCGGACCCGAAGACCCAGTACTTC.

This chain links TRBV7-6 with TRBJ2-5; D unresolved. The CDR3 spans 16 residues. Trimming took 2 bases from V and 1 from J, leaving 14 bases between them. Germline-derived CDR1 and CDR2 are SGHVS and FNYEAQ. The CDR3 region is CASSLSKGATQETQYF. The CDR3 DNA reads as TGTGCCAGCAGCTTATCCAAGGGCGCCACCCAAGAGACCCAGTACTTC.

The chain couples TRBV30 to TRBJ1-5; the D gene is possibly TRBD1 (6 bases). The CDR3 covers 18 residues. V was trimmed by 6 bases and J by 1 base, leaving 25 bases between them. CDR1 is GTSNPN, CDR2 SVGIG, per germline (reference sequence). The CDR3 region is CACSLLRGLFGSNQPQHF. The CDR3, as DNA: TGTGCCTGCAGTTTACTCCGGGGGCTATTTGGAAGCAATCAGCCCCAGCATTTT.